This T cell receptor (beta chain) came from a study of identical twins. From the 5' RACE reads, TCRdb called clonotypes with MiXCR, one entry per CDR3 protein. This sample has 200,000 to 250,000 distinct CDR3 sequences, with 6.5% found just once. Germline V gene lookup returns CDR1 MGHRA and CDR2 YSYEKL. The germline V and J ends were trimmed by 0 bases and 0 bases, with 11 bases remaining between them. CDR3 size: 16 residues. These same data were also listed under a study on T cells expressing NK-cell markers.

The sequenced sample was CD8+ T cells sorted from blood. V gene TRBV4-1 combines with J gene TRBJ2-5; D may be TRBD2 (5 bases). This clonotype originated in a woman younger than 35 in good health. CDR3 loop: CASSQERANDQETQYF. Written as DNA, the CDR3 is TGCGCCAGCAGCCAAGAGAGGGCGAACGACCAAGAGACCCAGTACTTC.